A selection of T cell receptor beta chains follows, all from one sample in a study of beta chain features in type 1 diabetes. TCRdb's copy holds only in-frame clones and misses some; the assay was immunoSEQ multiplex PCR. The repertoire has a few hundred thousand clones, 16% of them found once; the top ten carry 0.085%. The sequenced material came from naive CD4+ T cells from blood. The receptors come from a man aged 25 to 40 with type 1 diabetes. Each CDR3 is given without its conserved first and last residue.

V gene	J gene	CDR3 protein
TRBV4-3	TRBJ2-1	ASSQVWDPHEQF
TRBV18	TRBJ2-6	ASSLVSSGANVLT
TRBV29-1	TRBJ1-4	SARTGRTNEKLF
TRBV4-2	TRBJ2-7	ASSLWGIEAYEQY
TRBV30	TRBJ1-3	AWDSGTGNTIY
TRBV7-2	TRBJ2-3	ASSPPPNTDTQY
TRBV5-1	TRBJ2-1	ASSFSLAGYNEQF
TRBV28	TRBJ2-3	ASSSGLAGQDTQY
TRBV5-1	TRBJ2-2	ASAAGGLGTGELF
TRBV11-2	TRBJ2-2	ASRGRAATGELF
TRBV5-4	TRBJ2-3	ASSLQYASTDTQY
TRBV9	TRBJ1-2	ASSVEGGIYGYT
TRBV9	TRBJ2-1	ASSSLATRNEQF
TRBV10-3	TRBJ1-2	AISEYGTGGDGYT
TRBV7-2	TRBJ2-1	ASSRPLRGPTIRYNEQF
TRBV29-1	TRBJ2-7	SVDTGQGDEQY
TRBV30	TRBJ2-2	AWSINLNTGELF
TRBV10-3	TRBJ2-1	AISAVSGRSNEQF
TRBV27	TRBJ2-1	ASSEEGRGENNEQF
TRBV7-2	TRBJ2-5	ASSLAARVVETQY